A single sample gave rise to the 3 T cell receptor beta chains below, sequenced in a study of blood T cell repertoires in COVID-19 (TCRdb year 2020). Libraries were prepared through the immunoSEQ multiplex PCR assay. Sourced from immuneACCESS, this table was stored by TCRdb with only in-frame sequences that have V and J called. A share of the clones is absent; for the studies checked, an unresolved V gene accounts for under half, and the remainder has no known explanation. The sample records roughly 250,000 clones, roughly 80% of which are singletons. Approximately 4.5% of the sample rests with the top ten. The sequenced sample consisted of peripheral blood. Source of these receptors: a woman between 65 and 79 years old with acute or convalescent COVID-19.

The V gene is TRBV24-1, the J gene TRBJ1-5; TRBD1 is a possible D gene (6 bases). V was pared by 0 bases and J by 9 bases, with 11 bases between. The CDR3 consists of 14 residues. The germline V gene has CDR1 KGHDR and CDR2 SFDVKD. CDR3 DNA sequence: TGTGCCACCAGTGATTTGAGGGGGGGAGGGCCCCAGCATTTT. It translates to CATSDLRGGGPQHF.

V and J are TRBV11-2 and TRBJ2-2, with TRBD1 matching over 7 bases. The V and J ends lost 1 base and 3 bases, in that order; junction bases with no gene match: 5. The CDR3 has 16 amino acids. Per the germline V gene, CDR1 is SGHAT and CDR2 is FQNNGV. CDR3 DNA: TGTGCCAGCAGCTTAGGGAAAGGGGGCTACACCGGGGAGCTGTTTTTT. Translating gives CASSLGKGGYTGELFF. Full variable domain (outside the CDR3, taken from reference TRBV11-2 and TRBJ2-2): EAGVAQSPRYKIIEKRQSVAFWCNPISGHATLYWYQQILGQGPKLLIQFQNNGVVDDSQLPKDRFSAERLKGVDSTLKIQPAKLEDSAVYLCASSLGKGGYTGELFFGEGSRLTVL.

CDR3 DNA sequence: TGTGCCTGGCAACACACAGGGGTGGGCTATGGCTACACCTTC. This codes for CAWQHTGVGYGYTF. V and J are TRBV30 and TRBJ1-2; 7 bases fit TRBD1. The CDR3 contains 14 residues. Germline lookup yields CDR1 GTSNPN and CDR2 SVGIG (reference sequence). Unmatched junction bases numbered 10, after V lost 5 bases and J lost 4 bases. Using reference TRBV30 and TRBJ1-2 for the parts outside the CDR3, the full variable domain is SQTIHQWPATLVQPVGSPLSLECTVEGTSNPNLYWYRQAAGRGLQLLFYSVGIGQISSEVPQNLSASRPQDRQFILSSKKLLLSDSGFYLCAWQHTGVGYGYTFGSGTRLTVV.